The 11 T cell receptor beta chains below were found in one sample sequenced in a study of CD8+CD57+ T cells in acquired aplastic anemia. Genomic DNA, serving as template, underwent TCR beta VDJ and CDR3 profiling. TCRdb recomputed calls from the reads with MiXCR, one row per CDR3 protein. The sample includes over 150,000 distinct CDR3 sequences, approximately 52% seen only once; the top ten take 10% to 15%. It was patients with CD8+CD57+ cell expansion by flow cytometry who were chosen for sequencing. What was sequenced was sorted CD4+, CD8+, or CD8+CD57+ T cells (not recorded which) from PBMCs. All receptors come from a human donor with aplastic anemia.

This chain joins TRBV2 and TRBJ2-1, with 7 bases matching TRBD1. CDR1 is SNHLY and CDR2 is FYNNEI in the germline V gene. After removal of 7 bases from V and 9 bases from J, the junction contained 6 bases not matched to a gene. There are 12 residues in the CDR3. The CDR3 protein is CASTLQGSEQFF. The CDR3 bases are TGTGCCAGCACCCTACAGGGGAGTGAGCAGTTCTTC.

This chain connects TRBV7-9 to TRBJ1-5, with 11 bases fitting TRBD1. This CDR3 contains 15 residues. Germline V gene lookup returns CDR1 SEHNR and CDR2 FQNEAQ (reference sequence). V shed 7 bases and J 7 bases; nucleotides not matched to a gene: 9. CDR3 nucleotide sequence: TGTGCCAGCAACTTTGGACAGGGGGCTAGGCAGCCCCAGCATTTT. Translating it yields CASNFGQGARQPQHF.

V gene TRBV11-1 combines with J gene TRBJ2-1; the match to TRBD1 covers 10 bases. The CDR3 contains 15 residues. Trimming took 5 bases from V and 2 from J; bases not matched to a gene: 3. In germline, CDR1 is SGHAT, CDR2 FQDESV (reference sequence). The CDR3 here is CASSRTGGAYNEQFF. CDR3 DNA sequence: TGTGCCAGCAGCCGGACAGGGGGAGCCTACAATGAGCAGTTCTTC.

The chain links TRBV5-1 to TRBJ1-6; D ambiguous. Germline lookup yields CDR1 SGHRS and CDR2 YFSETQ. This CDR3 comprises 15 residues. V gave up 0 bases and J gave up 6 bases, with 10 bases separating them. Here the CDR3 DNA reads TGCGCCAGCAGCTTGGAACCGGCGGGTAATTCACCCCTCCACTTT. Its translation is CASSLEPAGNSPLHF. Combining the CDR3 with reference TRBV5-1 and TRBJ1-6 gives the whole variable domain KAGVTQTPRYLIKTRGQQVTLSCSPISGHRSVSWYQQTPGQGLQFLFEYFSETQRNKGNFPGRFSGRQFSNSRSEMNVSTLELGDSALYLCASSLEPAGNSPLHFGNGTRLTVT.

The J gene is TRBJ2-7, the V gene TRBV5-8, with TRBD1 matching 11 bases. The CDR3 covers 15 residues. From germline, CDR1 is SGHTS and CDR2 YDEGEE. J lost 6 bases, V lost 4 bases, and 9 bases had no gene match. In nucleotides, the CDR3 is TGTGCCAGCAGCCAGTATGGGACAGGGGGACGCGAGCAGTACTTC. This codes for CASSQYGTGGREQYF.

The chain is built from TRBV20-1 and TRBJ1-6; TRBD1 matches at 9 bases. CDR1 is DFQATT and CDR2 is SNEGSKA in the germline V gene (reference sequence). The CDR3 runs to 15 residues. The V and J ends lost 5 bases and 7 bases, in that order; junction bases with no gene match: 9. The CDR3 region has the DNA TGCAGTGCTTTGGCCCCGGACAGGGGCAATTCACCCCTCCACTTT. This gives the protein CSALAPDRGNSPLHF.

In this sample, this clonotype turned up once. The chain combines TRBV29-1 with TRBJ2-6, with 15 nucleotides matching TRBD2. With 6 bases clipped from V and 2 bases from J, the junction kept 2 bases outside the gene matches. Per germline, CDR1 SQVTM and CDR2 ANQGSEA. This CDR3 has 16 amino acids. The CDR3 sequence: CSVGTSGRTGANVLTF. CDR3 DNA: TGCAGCGTCGGGACTAGCGGGAGGACTGGGGCCAACGTCCTGACTTTC.

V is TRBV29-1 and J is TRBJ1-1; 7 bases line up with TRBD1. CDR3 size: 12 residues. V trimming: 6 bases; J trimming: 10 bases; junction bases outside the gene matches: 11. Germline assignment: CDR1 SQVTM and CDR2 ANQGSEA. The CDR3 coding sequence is TGCAGCGTCATTGACAGGGCGGAGGGAGCTTTCTTT. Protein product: CSVIDRAEGAFF.

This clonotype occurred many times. CDR3 in DNA: TGTGCCAGCACCTCCGGGAGAAACCATGGCTACACCTTC. Encoded protein: CASTSGRNHGYTF. V and J are TRBV6-5 and TRBJ1-2; no reliable D call. CDR3 length: 13 amino acids. The V gene's germline CDR1 is MNHEY and CDR2 SVGAGI. V lost 7 bases and J 6 bases, leaving 15 bases between the germline ends.

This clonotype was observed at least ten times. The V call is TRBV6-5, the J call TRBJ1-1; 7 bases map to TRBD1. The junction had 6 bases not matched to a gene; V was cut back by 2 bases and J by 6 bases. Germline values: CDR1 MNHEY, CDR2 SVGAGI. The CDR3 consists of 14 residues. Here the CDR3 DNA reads TGTGCCAGCAGTTACCTAGACAGGGTCGCTGAAGCTTTCTTT. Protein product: CASSYLDRVAEAFF.

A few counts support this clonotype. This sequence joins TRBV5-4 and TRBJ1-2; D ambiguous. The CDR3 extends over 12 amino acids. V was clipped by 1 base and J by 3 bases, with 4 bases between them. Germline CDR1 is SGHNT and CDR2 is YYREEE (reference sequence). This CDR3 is CASSLRDYGYTF. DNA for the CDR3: TGTGCCAGCAGCTTGAGAGACTATGGCTACACCTTC.